This T cell receptor beta chain stems from a study of CD8 T cells in ankylosing spondylitis. This clonotype was seen at least ten times. Germline assignment: CDR1 MNHNS and CDR2 SASEGT. V was pared by 7 bases and J by 3 bases, with 15 bases between. The length of the CDR3 is 15 residues. Making the TCR beta libraries involved quantitative 5'-RACE with molecular barcodes. From the 5' RACE reads, TCRdb called clonotypes with MiXCR, one entry per CDR3 protein. Of around 330,000 distinct CDR3 sequences detected, roughly 10% appear once; the ten largest clones hold more than 7%. The V gene is TRBV6-1, the J gene TRBJ2-2; D perhaps matches TRBD2 (6 bases). The TCR was taken from a female donor with ankylosing spondylitis or in good health (not recorded which). What was sequenced was blood, either unsorted or a sorted T cell fraction (not recorded which). CDR3 protein: CASTRRGLYTGELFF. The CDR3 bases are TGTGCCAGCACCAGAAGGGGACTCTACACCGGGGAGCTGTTTTTT.